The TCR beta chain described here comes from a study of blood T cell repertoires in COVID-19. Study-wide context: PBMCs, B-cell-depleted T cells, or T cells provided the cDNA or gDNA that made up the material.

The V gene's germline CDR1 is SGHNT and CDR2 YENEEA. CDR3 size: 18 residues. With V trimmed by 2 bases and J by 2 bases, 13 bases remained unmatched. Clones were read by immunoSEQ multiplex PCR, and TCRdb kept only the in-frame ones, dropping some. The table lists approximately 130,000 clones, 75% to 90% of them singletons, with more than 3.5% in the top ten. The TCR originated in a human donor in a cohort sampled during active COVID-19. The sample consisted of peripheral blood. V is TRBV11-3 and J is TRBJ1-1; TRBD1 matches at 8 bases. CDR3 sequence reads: CASSLIAGPGTGNTEAFF. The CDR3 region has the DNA TGTGCCAGCAGCTTAATTGCGGGCCCCGGGACAGGTAACACTGAAGCTTTCTTT.